The sequence of this T cell receptor beta chain was determined in a study of T cell clonotyping in hematopoietic cell transplantation (dated by TCRdb to the early 2020s). For context, the study as a whole: The study collected 120 to 150 blood samples from approximately 35 consecutive transplant recipients and their related donors. Patient recruitment ran from late 2015 to early 2017, and follow-up continued until September 2020 or death.

Trimming takes 0 bases off V and 0 bases off J; junction bases not matched to a gene: 9. The cysteine opens and the phenylalanine closes a CDR3 of 18 amino acids. Only CDR3 DNA remains: 54 bases, in frame from the first base. For CDR1 and CDR2, the germline V gene lists SGDLS and YYNGEE. TCR beta CDR3 regions were amplified from genomic DNA with the immunoSEQ assay, a bias-controlled multiplex PCR using V- and J-specific primers. A proprietary barcode and Illumina adapter sequences were added to the CDR3 amplicons in a second PCR step. An Illumina MiSeq instrument was used to sequence the CDR3 libraries. On the authors' methods: Export and quality control were done with immunoSEQ Analyzer 3.0, while downstream analyses used R Bioconductor and Immunarch. Only productive rearrangements in the normalized downsampled data set went into calculating the repertoire metrics. In the normalized cohort, clonotypes with more than 5 templates were defined as pathologically expanded. The Inverse Simpson Index served as the measure of repertoire diversity. The non-normalized data set was used for CMV-specificity analyses so that all clonotypes could be captured. Sourced from immuneACCESS, this table was stored by TCRdb with only in-frame sequences that have V and J called. A share of the clones is absent; for the studies checked, an unresolved V gene accounts for under half, and the remainder has no known explanation. V and J calls and clone size are those listed in that table; D and trimming were worked out from the DNA. For this sample the table gives about 27,000 clones, of which around 95% were detected only once. The top ten clones comprise approximately 1.3% of the sample.

Results and caveats for the whole study, not just this receptor: Overlap with donor repertoires was found for only a small fraction of recipient repertoires, with over 95% found to appear de novo at the given depth. Donor and pretransplant recipient Inverse Simpson Index values predicted broader posttransplant TCR repertoire diversity. Recipient TCR diversity fell after transplant, with pathologically expanded clonotypes rising progressively from day 30 to day 180. The sample size was limited, and because cells were not sorted, the contributions of CD4 and CD8 repertoires could not be separated.

A word on this clone: Its specific antigen is unknown. Base-call qualities are not available, and no considerably larger clone is one nucleotide away.

Blood samples for TCR beta sequencing were given by related transplant donors. Nuclei Lysis Solution was used to extract genomic DNA from fresh or cryopreserved unfractionated peripheral blood mononuclear cells. The receptor was derived from a man in his forties or fifties in good health. Some clones in this sample may be carry-over from other donors' samples. The sequencing sample was made of peripheral blood mononuclear cells. Recombination connected TRBV9 to TRBJ2-3, with 8 bases aligning to TRBD2. The DNA reads TGTGCCAGCAGCGTAGTTTCGCGAGCGGGGGTTAGCACAGATACGCAGTATTTT. Translation gives CASSVVSRAGVSTDTQYF.